Below, 18 T cell receptor beta chains from the same sample are listed, as sequenced in a study of T cell responses to AZD1222 COVID-19 vaccine. The data were produced by immunoSEQ multiplex PCR, yet TCRdb's version contains in-frame clones alone and is incomplete. The table lists over 120,000 clones, 89% of them singletons. Source: peripheral blood, taken 28 days after the second AZD1222 dose. These receptors were taken from an adult who received the AZD1222 COVID-19 vaccine.

This chain uses TRBV27 with TRBJ2-7; 8 positions match TRBD2. After removal of 8 bases from V and 7 bases from J, the junction contained 10 bases not matched to a gene. The CDR3 spans 13 residues. Germline V gives CDR1 MNHEY, CDR2 SMNVEV (reference sequence). CDR3 region: CASGIGLATEQYF. CDR3 coding DNA: TGTGCCAGCGGTATCGGACTAGCAACGGAGCAGTACTTC.

The V call is TRBV7-2, the J call TRBJ1-1; perhaps TRBD1 as D (6 bases). The CDR3 has 17 amino acids. V was shortened by 2 bases and J by 0 bases, with 16 bases between the two germline ends. CDR1 and CDR2 (germline): SGHTA, FQGNSA. CDR3 region: CASSLHLEGGVNTEAFF. The CDR3 nucleotides read TGTGCCAGCAGCTTACATCTGGAGGGGGGGGTGAACACTGAAGCTTTCTTT.

This clone was counted once. The CDR3 reads CASSQGLRRNEKLFF. In nucleotides, the CDR3 is TGTGCCAGCAGCCAAGGGCTGCGGCGGAATGAAAAACTGTTTTTT. V usage is TRBV4-2 and J usage is TRBJ1-4, with no clear D. This CDR3 spans 15 amino acids. CDR1 is LGHNA, CDR2 YNFKEQ, per germline. Trimming removed 1 base from V and 5 bases from J, with 11 bases in between.

This clone was detected only a few times. The J gene is TRBJ1-5, the V gene TRBV6-2 or TRBV6-3; D unresolved. V was trimmed by 2 bases and J by 5 bases, leaving 13 bases between them. Per germline, CDR1 MNHEY and CDR2 SVGEGT. The CDR3 loop spans 15 amino acids. For the CDR3, the DNA is TGTGCCAGCAGTTACAGCCCCGACACCGATCAGCCCCAGCATTTT. It encodes CASSYSPDTDQPQHF.

CDR3 residues: CASNPFEGAGNQPQHF. CDR3 nucleotides: TGTGCCAGCAACCCCTTCGAGGGGGCGGGCAATCAGCCCCAGCATTTT. This chain links TRBV28 with TRBJ1-5, with TRBD1 matching 7 bases. From germline, CDR1 is MDHEN and CDR2 SYDVKM. The CDR3 sequence is 16 residues long. V was clipped by 7 bases and J by 2 bases; unmatched bases: 11.

The chain joins TRBV6-6 to TRBJ2-7; the D call may be TRBD1 or TRBD2 (5 bases each). V lost 2 bases to trimming and J lost 0 bases, with 11 bases between them. The germline V gene encodes CDR1 MNHNY and CDR2 SVGAGI (reference sequence). CDR3 length equals 15 residues. CDR3 in amino acids: CASSYPGTVSYEQYF. The CDR3 DNA reads TGTGCCAGCAGTTACCCCGGGACGGTCTCCTACGAGCAGTACTTC.

The genes are TRBV30 and TRBJ2-1, with 13 bases lining up with TRBD2. This CDR3 has 16 residues. CDR1 GTSNPN and CDR2 SVGIG come from the germline V gene (reference sequence). V shed 5 bases and J 8 bases; nucleotides not matched to a gene: 12. The CDR3 sequence is CAWLSGLAGVGYEQFF. For the CDR3, the DNA is TGTGCCTGGCTATCAGGACTAGCGGGAGTGGGCTATGAGCAGTTCTTC.

This clone came up once. The chain uses TRBV28 and TRBJ2-3; D is unclear. Deletions cut 2 bases from V and 0 bases from J, with 6 bases between. The V gene's germline CDR1 is MDHEN and CDR2 SYDVKM. This CDR3 is 14 amino acids long. CDR3 residues: CASSLPDSTDTQYF. The CDR3 DNA is TGTGCCAGCAGTTTACCTGACAGCACAGATACGCAGTATTTT. Full variable domain (outside the CDR3, taken from reference TRBV28 and TRBJ2-3): DVKVTQSSRYLVKRTGEKVFLECVQDMDHENMFWYRQDPGLGLRLIYFSYDVKMKEKGDIPEGYSVSREKKERFSLILESASTNQTSMYLCASSLPDSTDTQYFGPGTRLTVL.

CDR3 nucleotides: TGTGCCAGCAGCCCGGGACTAGCGGACTCCTACGAGCAGTACTTC. It yields the protein CASSPGLADSYEQYF. The J gene is TRBJ2-7, the V gene TRBV5-4; 11 nucleotides agree with TRBD2. Looked up from germline, CDR1 is SGHNT and CDR2 is YYREEE (reference sequence). The CDR3 covers 15 residues. V dropped 4 bases and J dropped 0; count of bases not matched to a gene: 3. The variable domain in full, completed from reference TRBV5-4 and TRBJ2-7, reads ETGVTQSPTHLIKTRGQQVTLRCSSQSGHNTVSWYQQALGQGPQFIFQYYREEENGRGNFPPRFSGLQFPNYSSELNVNALELDDSALYLCASSPGLADSYEQYFGPGTRLTVT.

The chain combines TRBV6-2 or TRBV6-3 with TRBJ1-1, with 10 nucleotides matching TRBD1. The CDR3 spans 17 residues. In germline, CDR1 is MNHEY, CDR2 SVGEGT. V dropped 2 bases and J dropped 3; count of bases not matched to a gene: 9. CDR3: CASSYRRDRGTDTEAFF. The DNA of the CDR3 is TGTGCCAGCAGTTACCGACGGGACAGGGGTACGGACACTGAAGCTTTCTTT.

The V call is TRBV7-9, the J call TRBJ1-6; D call uncertain. The V gene's germline CDR1 is SEHNR and CDR2 FQNEAQ (reference sequence). The CDR3 sequence is 15 residues long. V was trimmed by 2 bases and J by 3 bases, leaving 8 bases between them. The CDR3 sequence is CASSLHGDYNSPLHF. For the CDR3, the DNA is TGTGCCAGCAGCTTACACGGGGACTATAATTCACCCCTCCACTTT.

The chain is built from TRBV24-1 and TRBJ2-3; D uncertain. The length of the CDR3 is 13 residues. Per germline, CDR1 KGHDR and CDR2 SFDVKD. Trimming stripped 3 bases from V and 0 bases from J, with 3 bases between. CDR3 in amino acids: CATSDPSTDTQYF. The DNA for the CDR3 is TGTGCCACCAGTGATCCCAGCACAGATACGCAGTATTTT.

CDR3 sequence (DNA): TGCGCCAGCAGCCAAGTCGGGGGGATTTTGGGACAGCCGGGCACTGAAGCTTTCTTT. Translating it yields CASSQVGGILGQPGTEAFF. The chain has TRBV4-1 and TRBJ1-1, with 7 bases lining up with TRBD1. The length of the CDR3 is 19 residues. Germline assignment: CDR1 MGHRA and CDR2 YSYEKL. V shed 1 base and J 4 bases; nucleotides not matched to a gene: 18.

The rearrangement links TRBV27 to TRBJ2-1; maybe TRBD2 (5 bases). The CDR3 contains 12 residues. The germline V and J ends were trimmed by 2 bases and 6 bases, with 5 bases remaining between them. Germline loops: CDR1 MNHEY, CDR2 SMNVEV (reference sequence). In DNA form, the CDR3 reads TGTGCCAGCAGTTTAGCGGGCAATGAGCAGTTCTTC. Protein sequence: CASSLAGNEQFF.

The chain is built from TRBV6-6 and TRBJ2-7; TRBD1 might be the D (6 bases). The CDR3 covers 16 residues. Trimming cost V 0 bases and J 0 bases, with 12 bases left between them. Germline CDR1 MNHNY, CDR2 SVGAGI (reference sequence). The CDR3 loop reads CASSYSIGDISYEQYF. As DNA, the CDR3 is TGTGCCAGCAGTTACTCGATCGGGGACATCTCCTACGAGCAGTACTTC.

The chain links TRBV5-1 to TRBJ1-1; D gene unclear. The germline V and J ends were trimmed by 1 base and 1 base, with 11 bases remaining between them. CDR3 length: 15 residues. The germline V gene has CDR1 SGHRS and CDR2 YFSETQ. In nucleotides, the CDR3 is TGCGCCAGCAGCTTGTGGGGAAACGGGAACACTGAAGCTTTCTTT. Amino acid sequence: CASSLWGNGNTEAFF. The full variable domain, in which reference TRBV5-1 and TRBJ1-1 provide the parts outside the CDR3, is KAGVTQTPRYLIKTRGQQVTLSCSPISGHRSVSWYQQTPGQGLQFLFEYFSETQRNKGNFPGRFSGRQFSNSRSEMNVSTLELGDSALYLCASSLWGNGNTEAFFGQGTRLTVV.

The chain has TRBV6-5 and TRBJ1-1, with TRBD1 matching 9 bases. The ends lost 4 bases at V and 1 base at J; junction bases unmatched: 7. Germline CDR1 reads MNHEY; CDR2 reads SVGAGI. The CDR3 covers 16 residues. CDR3 sequence reads: CASSLLPGQGNTEAFF. Here the CDR3 DNA reads TGTGCCAGCAGTTTGCTACCGGGACAGGGGAACACTGAAGCTTTCTTT.

The J gene is TRBJ1-2, the V gene TRBV7-9, with D possibly being TRBD1 (6 bases). This CDR3 is 15 amino acids long. V lost 5 bases, J lost 3 bases, and 16 bases lay in between. CDR1 is SEHNR, CDR2 FQNEAQ, per germline (reference sequence). DNA of the CDR3: TGTGCCAGCAGCCCACTCTGGGGGCTGGACTATGGCTACACCTTC. Its protein is CASSPLWGLDYGYTF.